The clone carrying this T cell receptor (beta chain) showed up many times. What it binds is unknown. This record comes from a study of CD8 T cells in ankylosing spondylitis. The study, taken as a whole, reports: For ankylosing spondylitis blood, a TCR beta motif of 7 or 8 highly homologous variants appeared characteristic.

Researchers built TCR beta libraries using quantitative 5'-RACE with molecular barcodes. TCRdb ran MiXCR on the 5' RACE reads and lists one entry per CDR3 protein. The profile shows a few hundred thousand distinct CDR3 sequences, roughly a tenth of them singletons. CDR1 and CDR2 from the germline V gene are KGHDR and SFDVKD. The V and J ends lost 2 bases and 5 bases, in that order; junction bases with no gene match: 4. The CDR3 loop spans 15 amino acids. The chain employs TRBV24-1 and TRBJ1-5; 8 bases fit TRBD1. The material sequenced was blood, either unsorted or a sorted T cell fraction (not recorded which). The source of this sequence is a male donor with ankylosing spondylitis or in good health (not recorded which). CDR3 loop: CATSDSGTGDQPQHF. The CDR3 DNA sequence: TGTGCCACCAGTGATTCGGGGACAGGCGATCAGCCCCAGCATTTT.